The clone carrying this T cell receptor (beta chain) was counted once. Sequencing was performed with immunoSEQ multiplex PCR; in TCRdb, only in-frame clones are kept and a portion is missing. This table has about 270,000 clones, roughly 86% appearing once. This specimen belongs to a study of blood T cell repertoires in COVID-19. About the study: Spain, Italy and the United States supplied samples that represented acute and convalescent COVID-19. T cells, B-cell-depleted T cells, or PBMCs supplied cDNA or gDNA.

V dropped 5 bases and J dropped 1 base, with 8 bases sitting between them. In germline, CDR1 is SNHLY, CDR2 FYNNEI. The CDR3 runs 13 residues. This TCR came from a middle-aged man with active or convalescent COVID-19. The rearrangement joins TRBV2 to TRBJ1-1, with no clear D. Specimen: peripheral blood. CDR3 bases: TGTGCCAGCAGTACGGAGGGGAACACTGAAGCTTTCTTT. Amino acid sequence: CASSTEGNTEAFF.